This T cell receptor beta chain was captured by sequencing in a study of CD8+ T cells in alopecia areata. Study at large: Graft recipients were roughly 7-10-week-old female C3H/HeJ mice, and donor skin originated from approximately 6-12-month-old C3H/HeJ mice with spontaneous alopecia. Notes on the study in general: Among patients, TCR sharing was less clear than in mice, a difference possibly due in part to HLA diversity in the patient population.

This CDR3 is built from 10 residues. Germline V gene data show CDR1 as FNHDT and CDR2 as SITEND (reference sequence). The pooled cutaneous lymph node cells were sorted using several markers (CD4, CD8alpha, NKG2D, NKG2ACE and others). Details on this clone: The antigen is undetermined. Gene names are the mouse ones. The read ends 4 residues early relative to the CDR3; the germline J gene fills the gap.

Sequencing templates came from extracted RNA that was reverse transcribed into cDNA. Profiled with immunoSEQ multiplex PCR; TCRdb holds only in-frame clones, not every one. This sample shows 290,000 or so clones and no singletons; about 1.2% rests with the ten largest. The J gene is TRBJ1-2, the V gene TRBV19; D possibly corresponds to TRBD1 (5 bases). The source of this sequence is a C3H/HeJ mouse with alopecia areata. The strain's MHC type: H2-k. Sequencing was carried out using CD4+ T cells sorted from a lymph node. The covered CDR3 bases are TGTGCCAGCAGCAGGGTC. Translating gives CASSRV. The full CDR3 protein reads CASSRVDYTF.